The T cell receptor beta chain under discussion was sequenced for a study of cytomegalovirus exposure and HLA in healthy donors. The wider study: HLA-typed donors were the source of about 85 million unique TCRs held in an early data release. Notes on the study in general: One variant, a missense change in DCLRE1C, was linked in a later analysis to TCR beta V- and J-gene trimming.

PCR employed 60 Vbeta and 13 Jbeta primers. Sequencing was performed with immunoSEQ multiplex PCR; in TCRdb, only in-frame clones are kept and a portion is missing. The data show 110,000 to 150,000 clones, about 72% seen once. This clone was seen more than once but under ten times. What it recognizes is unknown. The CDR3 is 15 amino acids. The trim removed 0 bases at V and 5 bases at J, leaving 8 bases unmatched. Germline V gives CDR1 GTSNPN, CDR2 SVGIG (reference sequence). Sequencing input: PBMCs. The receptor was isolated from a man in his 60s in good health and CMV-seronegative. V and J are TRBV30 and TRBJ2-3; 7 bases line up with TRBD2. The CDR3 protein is CAWSVGGSGGDTQYF. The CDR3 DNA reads TGTGCCTGGAGTGTGGGCGGGAGTGGGGGAGATACGCAGTATTTT.